This T cell receptor beta chain was captured by sequencing in a study of blood T cell repertoires in COVID-19. Profiling relied on immunoSEQ multiplex PCR, and the TCRdb table lists in-frame clones only, not all of them. Among about 160,000 clones listed, around 82% were seen once. The CDR3 totals 15 residues. Germline V CDR1 and CDR2: LNHDA, SQIVND (reference sequence). Germline trimming cut 3 bases from V and 2 bases from J; bases unmatched to any gene: 4. The specimen was peripheral blood. This clonotype was sampled from a woman in her thirties or forties with COVID-19, enrolled during active disease. This rearrangement joins TRBV19 to TRBJ2-3; 8 bases match TRBD2. The CDR3 loop is CASSIGAGDTDTQYF. Written as DNA, the CDR3 is TGTGCCAGTAGTATCGGAGCGGGGGACACAGATACGCAGTATTTT.